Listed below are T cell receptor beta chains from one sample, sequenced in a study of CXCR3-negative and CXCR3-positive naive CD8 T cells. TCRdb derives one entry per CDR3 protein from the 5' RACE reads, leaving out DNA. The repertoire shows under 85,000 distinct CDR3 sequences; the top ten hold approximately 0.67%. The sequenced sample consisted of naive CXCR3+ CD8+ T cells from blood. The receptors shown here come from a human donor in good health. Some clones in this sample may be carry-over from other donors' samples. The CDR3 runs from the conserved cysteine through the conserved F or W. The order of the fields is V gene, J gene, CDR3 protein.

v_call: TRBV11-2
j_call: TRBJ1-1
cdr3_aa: CASRGGRAMNTEAFF

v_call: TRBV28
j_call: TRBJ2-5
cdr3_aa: CASSLFSGGEETQYF

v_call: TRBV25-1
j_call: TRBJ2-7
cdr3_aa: CASSAKTYEQYF

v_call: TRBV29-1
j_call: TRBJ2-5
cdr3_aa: CSAGALAGTETQYF

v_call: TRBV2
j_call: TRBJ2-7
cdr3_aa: CASTNPKTRKDYEQYF

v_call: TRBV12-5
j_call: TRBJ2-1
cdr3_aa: CASGPGNNEQFF

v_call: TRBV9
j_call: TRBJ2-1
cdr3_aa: CASSFIAGDYNEQFF

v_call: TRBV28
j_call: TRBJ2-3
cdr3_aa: CASSHTSGTGVTDTQYF

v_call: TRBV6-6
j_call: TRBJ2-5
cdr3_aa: CASSIQGTETQYF

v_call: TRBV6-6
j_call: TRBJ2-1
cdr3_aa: CASSPRERANEQFF

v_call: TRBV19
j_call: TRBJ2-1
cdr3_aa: CASSIGLSSYNEQFF

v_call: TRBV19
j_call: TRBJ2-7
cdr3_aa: CASRTGPSTSYEQYF